Sequencing of this T cell receptor (beta chain) was carried out in a study of molecular identifiers for immune sequencing clone quantification. Overall study results and limits: Identical barcode-sharing TCR molecules could lead to underestimated sizes for highly expanded clones.

J was trimmed by 2 bases and V by 1 base; bases with no gene match: 1. From germline, CDR1 is SGHAT and CDR2 FQNNGV. The CDR3 loop spans 15 amino acids. Methods described previously were used for bulk TCR libraries, and listed TCR primers were applied. Via MiXCR, TCRdb re-called the PCR reads, giving one row per CDR3 protein. The table records 60,000 to 80,000 distinct CDR3 sequences, less than 20% of them present only once. This clonotype occurred many times. The antigen remains undetermined. Between 20,000 and 1,000,000 sorted cells, with 10%, 30% or 50% RNA, yielded naive CD8 libraries. Sorted naive CD8 T cells were those defined as CD8+CD4-CCR7+CD45RA+.

The chain is built from TRBV11-2 and TRBJ2-7, with TRBD2 matching over 11 bases. The sample comprised naive CD8+ T cells from blood, with Jurkat cell RNA spiked in. Subset in this sample: FACS-sorted CD8+CD4-CCR7+CD45RA+ naive T cells. The origin of this receptor is a human donor in good health. Some libraries in this study had Jurkat cell RNA spiked in. CDR3: CASSLVAGGPYEQYF. CDR3 coding DNA: TGTGCCAGCAGCTTAGTAGCGGGAGGGCCCTACGAGCAGTACTTC.